Each of the 10 T cell receptor beta chains below was sequenced from the same sample in a study of blood T cells in healthy people across ages. PCR was performed a second time for about 7 to 12 cycles using a sample-barcoded 5' primer and a J-beta primer mix. Using its own MiXCR run on the 5' RACE reads, TCRdb lists one record per CDR3 protein. The sample records around 790,000 distinct CDR3 sequences, around 43% being singletons. Sequenced input: blood. The receptors shown here come from a man aged 60-69 years in good health.

The rearrangement uses TRBV7-2 and TRBJ1-1; D is unresolved. Germline loops: CDR1 SGHTA, CDR2 FQGNSA. CDR3 size: 13 residues. Between the trimmed V and J ends, which lost 8 bases and 1 base, there was a span of 11 bases. This CDR3 is CASCVSENTEAFF. CDR3 coding DNA: TGTGCCAGCTGCGTCTCAGAGAACACTGAAGCTTTCTTT.

The chain couples TRBV7-8 to TRBJ2-3; 7 bases are a match to TRBD1. Germline values: CDR1 SGHVS, CDR2 FQNEAQ. This CDR3 comprises 15 residues. The trim removed 6 bases at V and 1 base at J, leaving 7 bases unmatched. The DNA for the CDR3 is TGTGCCAGCAGAACAGGGGCATCCGGCACAGATACGCAGTATTTT. Amino acids: CASRTGASGTDTQYF.

In its sample, this clonotype was seen once. This rearrangement joins TRBV7-9 to TRBJ2-3; D may be TRBD1 (6 bases). This CDR3 is 15 amino acids long. V was shortened by 2 bases and J by 7 bases, with 16 bases between the two germline ends. Germline values: CDR1 SEHNR, CDR2 FQNEAQ (reference sequence). CDR3 coding DNA: TGTGCCAGCAGCTTATTAGGGGGTGGACAAAATACGCAGTATTTT. Encoded protein: CASSLLGGGQNTQYF.

This clonotype turned up a few times. V is TRBV29-1 and J is TRBJ2-3; D not resolved. V was clipped by 2 bases and J by 6 bases, with 9 bases between them. Per the germline V gene, CDR1 is SQVTM and CDR2 is ANQGSEA. The CDR3 has 12 amino acids. CDR3 bases: TGCAGCGTTGAAAACCCGTCGGATACGCAGTATTTT. This codes for CSVENPSDTQYF.

J is TRBJ2-7 and V is TRBV28; no firm D call. Germline CDR1 reads MDHEN; CDR2 reads SYDVKM. The CDR3 length is 15 residues. V lost 5 bases to trimming and J lost 2 bases, with 16 bases between them. CDR3 sequence: CASSGYRGEPYEQYF. For the CDR3, the DNA is TGTGCCAGCAGTGGGTACAGAGGAGAACCCTACGAGCAGTACTTC.

The chain combines TRBV3-1 with TRBJ2-5; possible D gene TRBD2, 7 bases. Germline CDR1 reads LGHDT; CDR2 reads YNNKEL (reference sequence). V lost 3 bases, J lost 4 bases, and 15 bases lay in between. This CDR3 spans 15 amino acids. For the CDR3, the DNA is TGTGCCAGCAGCCAGGTGACAGGCGGGAGAGAGACCCAGTACTTC. Amino acids: CASSQVTGGRETQYF.

This clonotype was found a few times. The chain has TRBV29-1 and TRBJ2-7; a possible D gene is TRBD1 (6 bases). The V gene's germline CDR1 is SQVTM and CDR2 ANQGSEA. The CDR3 consists of 16 residues. Trimming cost V 4 bases and J 7 bases, with 26 bases left between them. The CDR3 protein is CSVVIPIQGSYNEQYF. CDR3 sequence (DNA): TGCAGCGTTGTCATTCCAATACAGGGCTCCTACAATGAGCAGTACTTC.

The rearrangement links TRBV20-1 to TRBJ2-1, with a possible D match to TRBD1 (5 bases). V was shortened by 2 bases and J by 1 base, with 9 bases between the two germline ends. The germline gives CDR1 DFQATT, CDR2 SNEGSKA (reference sequence). The CDR3 runs 14 residues. CDR3 residues: CSARPAGSYNEQFF. The CDR3 DNA reads as TGCAGTGCTAGACCGGCAGGGTCCTACAATGAGCAGTTCTTC.

The chain uses TRBV6-6 and TRBJ2-3, with 13 bases fitting TRBD2. Germline V gene data show CDR1 as MNHNY and CDR2 as SVGAGI (reference sequence). Trimming removed 5 bases from V and 2 bases from J; junction bases left unmatched: 7. This CDR3 contains 17 residues. The CDR3 here is CASSLGLAGDHTDTQYF. Here the CDR3 DNA reads TGTGCCAGCAGTCTTGGACTAGCGGGGGACCACACAGATACGCAGTATTTT.

This clonotype showed up just a few times. V and J are TRBV20-1 and TRBJ2-3; perhaps TRBD2 as D (5 bases). Trimming cost V 6 bases and J 5 bases, with 15 bases left between them. This CDR3 region has 13 residues. Germline V gene data show CDR1 as DFQATT and CDR2 as SNEGSKA (reference sequence). The CDR3 DNA follows: TGCAGTGCCGCGCTAGCAAGTAGAGATACGCAGTATTTT. Translation gives CSAALASRDTQYF.